This note documents a single TCR beta chain sequence. The antigen is undetermined. The sample is drawn from a study of CD8 T cells in Susac syndrome. Study results and limitations: The CD4+ T cell repertoires, which came from Susac syndrome patients, showed no sign of clonal expansion. By the study's own acknowledgment, its TCR sequencing and HLA analysis included relatively few individuals.

Definite or probable Susac syndrome was diagnosed using recently defined diagnostic criteria. RNA amounts of roughly 0.5 to 1 ug underwent reverse transcription with random hexamers. Amplification of TCR beta CDR3 used immunoSEQ multiplex PCR across 54 Vbeta and 13 Jbeta. TCRdb re-called the immunoSEQ multiplex PCR reads with MiXCR, one entry per CDR3 protein. Here the sample spans 80,000 or so distinct CDR3 sequences, about 92% being singletons. Trimming pared 0 bases from V and 4 bases from J, leaving 4 bases between. CDR1 SGHTA and CDR2 FQGNSA come from the germline V gene. CDR3 length equals 13 residues.

Input material: CD4+ T cells from PBMCs. The source of this sequence is a human donor with Susac syndrome. The chain combines TRBV7-2 with TRBJ2-1; D unresolved. The CDR3 is CASSLAPYNEQFF. The DNA for the CDR3 is TGTGCCAGCAGCTTAGCTCCTTACAATGAGCAGTTCTTC.